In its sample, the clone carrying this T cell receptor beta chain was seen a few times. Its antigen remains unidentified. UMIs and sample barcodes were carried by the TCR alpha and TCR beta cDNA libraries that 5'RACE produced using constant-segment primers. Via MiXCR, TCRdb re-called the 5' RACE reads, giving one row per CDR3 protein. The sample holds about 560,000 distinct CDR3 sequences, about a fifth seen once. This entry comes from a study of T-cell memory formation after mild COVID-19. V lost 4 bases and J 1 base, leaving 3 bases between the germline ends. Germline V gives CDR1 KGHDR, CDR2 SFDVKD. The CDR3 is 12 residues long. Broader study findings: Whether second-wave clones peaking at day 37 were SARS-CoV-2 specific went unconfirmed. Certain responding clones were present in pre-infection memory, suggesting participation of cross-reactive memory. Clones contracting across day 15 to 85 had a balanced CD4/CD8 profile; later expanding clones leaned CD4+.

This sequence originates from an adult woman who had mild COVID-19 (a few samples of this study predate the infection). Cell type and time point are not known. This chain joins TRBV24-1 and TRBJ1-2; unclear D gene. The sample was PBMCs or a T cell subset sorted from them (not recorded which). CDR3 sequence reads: CATSDLNYGYTF. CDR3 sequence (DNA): TGTGCCACCAGTGACCTTAACTATGGCTACACCTTC.